A single T cell receptor (beta chain) is shown here with its context. Some clones are missing from TCRdb's copy, which holds only in-frame ones; the method was immunoSEQ multiplex PCR. The sample lists approximately 46,000 clones; roughly 96% were seen once. The CDR3 spans 11 residues. The germline V and J ends were trimmed by 6 bases and 7 bases, with 9 bases remaining between them. Germline V gene data show CDR1 as SEHNR and CDR2 as FQNEAQ (reference sequence). The sample belongs to a study of T cells in tuberculosis. As for the study in general: In South Africa, adults with active tuberculosis were compared with IGRA-negative and latently infected IGRA-positive adolescents.

Sample time point: new active TB diagnosis, blood taken before or within 7 days of starting treatment. V usage is TRBV7-9 and J usage is TRBJ1-2; no clear D. The sample in question was PBMCs, obtained at tuberculosis diagnosis. The clonotype originates from an adult with tuberculosis. CDR3 region: CASSSIGGYTF. The CDR3 bases are TGTGCCAGCAGTTCTATCGGTGGCTACACCTTC.